Each of the 24 T cell receptor beta chains below was sequenced from the same sample in a study of blood T cells in healthy people across ages. The second PCR ran roughly 7 to 12 cycles with a sample-barcoded 5' primer and J-beta primers. TCRdb analysed the 5' RACE reads with MiXCR anew, one entry per CDR3 protein. This sample carries some 1 million distinct CDR3 sequences, under 55% of them seen once, and the ten largest clones take approximately 19%. The sequenced sample consisted of blood. These receptors were obtained from a woman in her sixties or seventies in good health.

The chain couples TRBV5-1 to TRBJ2-4; D is perhaps TRBD1 (5 bases). CDR3 length: 13 residues. Trimming stripped 5 bases from V and 6 bases from J, with 12 bases between. The germline gives CDR1 SGHRS, CDR2 YFSETQ. The CDR3 region is CASSPTQGNIQYF. The CDR3 nucleotides are TGCGCCAGCAGTCCTACCCAGGGAAACATTCAGTACTTC.

Comments on this clonotype: One base away lies a much larger clone, so this may be a sequencing read error. The rearrangement joins TRBV10-3 to TRBJ2-7, with 9 bases that match TRBD2. This CDR3 has 16 amino acids. Germline V gene lookup returns CDR1 ENHRY and CDR2 SYGVKD. The CDR3 reads CAITESRTSVSCEQYF. CDR3 sequence (DNA): TGTGCCATCACCGAGAGTCGGACTAGCGTCTCCTGCGAGCAGTACTTC.

The sample holds a few counts of this clonotype. V is TRBV30 and J is TRBJ2-4; D not certain. The end of the DNA is better explained by TRBJ2-7, so the J call may be wrong. Germline V gene sequence: CDR1 GTSNPN, CDR2 SVGIG (reference sequence). The CDR3 contains 11 residues. The CDR3 region is CAWSVAYEQYF. CDR3 bases: TGTGCCTGGAGTGTTGCCTACGAGCAGTACTTC.

This clonotype was counted a few times. The chain recombines TRBV10-3 with TRBJ1-1; D ambiguous. V was shortened by 6 bases and J by 1 base, with 12 bases between the two germline ends. The CDR3 loop spans 14 amino acids. Germline CDR1 and CDR2: ENHRY and SYGVKD. CDR3 nucleotides: TGTGCCATCAGGCTAGACAATAGGAACACTGAAGCTTTCTTT. Translating it yields CAIRLDNRNTEAFF.

The rearrangement uses TRBV6-5 and TRBJ2-5; D ambiguous. Germline V gives CDR1 MNHEY, CDR2 SVGAGI. V was trimmed by 7 bases and J by 5 bases, leaving 14 bases between them. This CDR3 has 13 residues. The CDR3 region has the DNA TGTGCCAGCAAAGGCCCGGGCAGGGAGACCCAGTACTTC. It codes for CASKGPGRETQYF.

This clonotype was seen a handful of times. This chain connects TRBV5-1 to TRBJ1-2; D unclear. Trimming pared 0 bases from V and 4 bases from J, leaving 10 bases between. CDR3 length: 14 residues. Looked up from germline, CDR1 is SGHRS and CDR2 is YFSETQ. As DNA, the CDR3 is TGCGCCAGCAGCTTGGCTGCACAGAGCTATGGCTACACCTTC. Translation: CASSLAAQSYGYTF.

This sequence joins TRBV2 and TRBJ2-7; no reliable D call. The DNA end is a closer match to TRBJ2-5, so the J assignment may be wrong. The V gene's germline CDR1 is SNHLY and CDR2 FYNNEI. The CDR3 covers 13 residues. Written as DNA, the CDR3 is TGTGCCAGCACGTGGCAGGCCAAAGAGACCCAGTACTTC. Protein: CASTWQAKETQYF.

This chain connects TRBV7-2 to TRBJ1-5; D is uncertain. Deletions cut 5 bases from V and 0 bases from J, with 5 bases between. The CDR3 length is 13 residues. CDR1 and CDR2 (germline): SGHTA, FQGNSA. Written as DNA, the CDR3 is TGTGCCAGCAGCACAAATAGCAATCAGCCCCAGCATTTT. Its translation is CASSTNSNQPQHF. Complete variable domain (other parts from reference TRBV7-2 and TRBJ1-5): GAGVSQSPSNKVTEKGKDVELRCDPISGHTALYWYRQSLGQGLEFLIYFQGNSAPDKSGLPSDRFSAERTGGSVSTLTIQRTQQEDSAVYLCASSTNSNQPQHFGDGTRLSIL.

This clonotype occurred many times. This chain joins TRBV7-2 and TRBJ2-7; D is possibly TRBD1 (5 bases). The CDR3 is 13 amino acids. V was clipped by 5 bases and J by 4 bases, with 12 bases between them. Germline V gene lookup returns CDR1 SGHTA and CDR2 FQGNSA. The CDR3 spells CASSVGHYYEQYF. The CDR3 coding sequence is TGTGCCAGCAGCGTAGGACACTATTACGAGCAGTACTTC.

J is TRBJ1-4 and V is TRBV2; tentatively, D is TRBD1 (5 bases). The germline V gene has CDR1 SNHLY and CDR2 FYNNEI. The V and J ends lost 8 bases and 6 bases respectively, with 7 bases between them. The CDR3 is 11 residues long. CDR3: CASGGYEKLFF. In DNA, the CDR3 is TGTGCCAGCGGGGGATATGAAAAACTGTTTTTT.

The V and J genes are TRBV15 and TRBJ2-5, with D possibly TRBD2 on 6 matching bases. This CDR3 has 13 amino acids. Trimming shortened V by 4 bases and J by 11 bases, and 17 bases separated the two germline ends. Germline V gene data show CDR1 as LNHNV and CDR2 as YYDKDF (reference sequence). The CDR3 spells CATSTSSVYEQYF. Here the CDR3 DNA reads TGTGCCACCAGCACCTCTAGCGTCTATGAGCAGTACTTC.

This clonotype came up a few times. The rearrangement uses TRBV6-5 and TRBJ2-1; D gene ambiguous. The CDR3 sequence is 15 residues long. Germline CDR1 and CDR2: MNHEY and SVGAGI. Trimming stripped 2 bases from V and 9 bases from J, with 17 bases between. The CDR3 DNA follows: TGTGCCAGCAGTTACCGACCTCCTCCCGTCGGTGAGCAGTTCTTC. Translation: CASSYRPPPVGEQFF.

In this sample, this clonotype turned up a few times. The J gene is TRBJ2-7, the V gene TRBV3-1; TRBD1 agrees at 9 bases. The V gene's germline CDR1 is LGHDT and CDR2 YNNKEL (reference sequence). The CDR3 runs 15 residues. The J segment lost 6 bases and the V segment lost 5 bases, leaving 11 bases of the junction unmatched. CDR3 sequence (DNA): TGTGCCAGCAGCTACTCCGGGACAGGGTACTCCGAGCAGTACTTC. Translating gives CASSYSGTGYSEQYF.

This rearrangement joins TRBV15 to TRBJ2-2; D gene uncertain. The V end lost 6 bases, the J end lost 0 bases, and 8 bases lay between the germline ends. The CDR3 runs 14 residues. Germline loops: CDR1 LNHNV, CDR2 YYDKDF (reference sequence). CDR3 in amino acids: CATRDQANTGELFF. The CDR3 DNA reads as TGTGCCACCAGAGATCAAGCGAACACCGGGGAGCTGTTTTTT.

V and J are TRBV4-1 and TRBJ2-1, with 15 bases fitting TRBD2. The CDR3 contains 16 residues. V lost 4 bases to trimming and J lost 12 bases; unmatched junction nucleotides: 10. Looked up from germline, CDR1 is MGHRA and CDR2 is YSYEKL. This CDR3 reads CASSPQPGLAGGGQFF. As DNA, the CDR3 is TGCGCCAGCAGCCCGCAACCGGGACTAGCGGGAGGCGGGCAGTTCTTC.

The rearrangement links TRBV6-2 or TRBV6-3 to TRBJ1-5, with D maybe TRBD1 (5 bases). V lost 5 bases to trimming and J lost 6 bases, with 11 bases between them. The CDR3 has 13 residues. Germline values: CDR1 MNHEY, CDR2 SVGEGT. CDR3 DNA sequence: TGTGCCAGCAGTGGGGGGTGGAGTCAGCCCCAGCATTTT. Translation: CASSGGWSQPQHF.

There are a few counts of this clonotype. The chain joins TRBV20-1 to TRBJ2-1, with 11 nucleotides matching TRBD1. The length of the CDR3 is 15 residues. Germline loops: CDR1 DFQATT, CDR2 SNEGSKA (reference sequence). Unmatched junction bases numbered 5, after V lost 1 base and J lost 6 bases. The CDR3 region has the DNA TGCAGTGCTAGAGGGGACAGGGGGTCGACCAATGAGCAGTTCTTC. Amino acids: CSARGDRGSTNEQFF.

This clonotype was seen a handful of times. The chain carries TRBV9 and TRBJ1-2, with D maybe TRBD1 (6 bases). Germline V gene lookup returns CDR1 SGDLS and CDR2 YYNGEE. The CDR3 sequence is 14 residues long. With 4 bases removed from V and 7 bases from J, the gap between germline ends came to 17 bases. This chain's CDR3 is CASSMIQGLGGYTF. The CDR3 DNA follows: TGTGCCAGCAGCATGATCCAGGGGCTCGGTGGCTACACCTTC.

This clonotype was counted between two and nine times. The rearrangement joins TRBV11-1 to TRBJ2-4; TRBD1 might be the D (6 bases). Trimming removed 6 bases from V and 13 bases from J, with 13 bases in between. This CDR3 is 11 amino acids long. Germline V CDR1 and CDR2: SGHAT, FQDESV (reference sequence). The CDR3 is CASSAGDKQYF. Here the CDR3 DNA reads TGTGCCAGCAGTGCAGGGGATAAGCAGTACTTC.

The V and J genes are TRBV20-1 and TRBJ1-5; TRBD1 matches at 9 bases. Germline V lookup: CDR1 DFQATT, CDR2 SNEGSKA (reference sequence). This CDR3 has 17 residues. V was clipped by 0 bases and J by 0 bases; unmatched bases: 6. The chain's CDR3 is CSAREGTGLLSNQPQHF. In DNA, the CDR3 is TGCAGTGCTAGAGAGGGGACAGGGCTTCTTAGCAATCAGCCCCAGCATTTT.

This clonotype was counted only a few times. Compared with germline, one end of the junction differs, possibly owing to a read error. This sequence joins TRBV5-1 and TRBJ2-3; D unresolved. Germline V CDR1 and CDR2: SGHRS, YFSETQ. The CDR3 contains 12 residues. The CDR3 DNA is TGCGCCGGCAGCTTTAGCACAGATACGCAGTATTTT. Its translation is CAGSFSTDTQYF.

J is TRBJ2-3 and V is TRBV25-1; 10 positions agree with TRBD2. There are 16 residues in the CDR3. The germline V gene has CDR1 MGHDK and CDR2 SYGVNS. V lost 7 bases to trimming and J lost 1 base; unmatched junction nucleotides: 8. This chain's CDR3 is CASTTGLALRTDTQYF. The CDR3 DNA follows: TGTGCCAGCACGACGGGACTAGCGCTGCGCACAGATACGCAGTATTTT.

V gene TRBV25-1 combines with J gene TRBJ2-3, with 13 bases matching TRBD2. V was pared by 6 bases and J by 9 bases, with 12 bases of the junction left unmatched. This CDR3 is built from 16 residues. Germline-derived CDR1 and CDR2 are MGHDK and SYGVNS. CDR3 in amino acids: CASRMGRLAGGETQYF. DNA of the CDR3: TGTGCCAGCAGGATGGGAAGACTAGCGGGAGGAGAGACGCAGTATTTT.

This clonotype has just one count. This sequence joins TRBV2 and TRBJ2-3; D ambiguous. This CDR3 has 14 amino acids. Germline CDR1 SNHLY, CDR2 FYNNEI. Between the trimmed V and J ends, which lost 2 bases and 8 bases, there was a span of 14 bases. As DNA, the CDR3 is TGTGCCAGCAGTGAATTAGCCTCAGGTGGTACGCAGTATTTT. It specifies CASSELASGGTQYF.